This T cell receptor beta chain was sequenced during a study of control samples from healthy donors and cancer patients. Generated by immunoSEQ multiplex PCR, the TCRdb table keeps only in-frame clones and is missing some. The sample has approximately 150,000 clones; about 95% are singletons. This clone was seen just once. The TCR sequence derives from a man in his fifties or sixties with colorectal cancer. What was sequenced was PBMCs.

CDR3 loop: CATSDHGSDEKLFF. The DNA of the CDR3 is TGTGCCACCAGTGATCACGGGAGCGATGAAAAACTGTTTTTT. The rearrangement joins TRBV24-1 to TRBJ1-4; no firm D call. This CDR3 is built from 14 residues. V gave up 3 bases and J gave up 6 bases, with 10 bases separating them. CDR1 and CDR2 (germline): KGHDR, SFDVKD.